The 18 T cell receptor beta chains given below trace back to one sample, sequenced in a study of blood T cell repertoires in COVID-19. TCRdb's table, derived via immunoSEQ multiplex PCR, lists solely in-frame clones and lacks some. The sample records 90,000 to 110,000 clones, approximately 80% being singletons. Input material: peripheral blood. Receptor source: a woman in her seventies with acute or convalescent COVID-19.

The V gene is TRBV2, the J gene TRBJ1-2; 7 nucleotides agree with TRBD1. With 6 bases clipped from V and 4 bases from J, the junction kept 5 bases outside the gene matches. This CDR3 has 13 residues. Germline CDR1 and CDR2: SNHLY and FYNNEI. The chain's CDR3 is CASSATGTYGYTF. The CDR3, as DNA: TGTGCCAGCAGCGCGACAGGGACCTATGGCTACACCTTC.

The chain joins TRBV7-2 to TRBJ1-2, with D perhaps matching TRBD1 (5 bases). CDR3 length equals 15 residues. V lost 3 bases and J lost 0, with 11 bases in between. The germline CDR1 and CDR2 sequences are SGHTA and FQGNSA. CDR3 amino acids: CASSFGAEANYGYTF. CDR3 nucleotides: TGTGCCAGCAGCTTTGGGGCGGAAGCTAACTATGGCTACACCTTC.

The chain recombines TRBV5-1 with TRBJ1-4; the D is unclear. The CDR3 runs to 14 residues. Trimming left V 1 base short and J 3 bases short, with 7 bases between. CDR1 is SGHRS, CDR2 YFSETQ, per germline. Here the CDR3 DNA reads TGCGCCAGCAGCTTGTTTGGAGCTAATGAAAAACTGTTTTTT. This gives the protein CASSLFGANEKLFF.

The CDR3 DNA follows: TGTGCCAGCAGTTGGGACACCGGAACATCTGGGGCCAACGTCCTGACTTTC. Amino acid sequence: CASSWDTGTSGANVLTF. The J gene is TRBJ2-6, the V gene TRBV28; D is perhaps TRBD1 (6 bases). Germline assignment: CDR1 MDHEN and CDR2 SYDVKM. With 4 bases removed from V and 1 base from J, the gap between germline ends came to 14 bases. This CDR3 comprises 17 residues.

In its sample, this clone was seen once. This chain links TRBV21-1 with TRBJ2-1; TRBD2, as called in the table, went unchecked against the DNA. TRBV21-1 counts as a pseudogene. CDR3 length: 11 residues. CDR3 amino acids: CASSKISEQFF. CDR3 sequence (DNA): TGTGCCAGCAGCAAAATTAGTGAGCAGTTCTTC.

The chain uses TRBV19 and TRBJ1-4, with D tentatively TRBD1 (6 bases). The germline V gene has CDR1 LNHDA and CDR2 SQIVND (reference sequence). The CDR3 runs 16 residues. The V end was cut by 1 base, the J end by 0 bases, with 9 bases between. The CDR3 sequence: CASSIGGRSTNEKLFF. In DNA, the CDR3 is TGTGCCAGTAGTATAGGGGGGCGATCAACTAATGAAAAACTGTTTTTT.

The gene calls are TRBV27 and TRBJ2-2, with 8 bases aligning to TRBD2. The CDR3 sequence is 14 residues long. Germline V lookup: CDR1 MNHEY, CDR2 SMNVEV (reference sequence). Unmatched junction bases numbered 4, after V lost 6 bases and J lost 4 bases. CDR3 sequence (DNA): TGTGCCAGCAGGGGCGGGGGGACCACCGGGGAGCTGTTTTTT. As protein: CASRGGGTTGELFF.

The V gene is TRBV5-1, the J gene TRBJ1-2, with unresolved D. CDR3 length equals 16 residues. The V end lost 0 bases, the J end lost 4 bases, and 16 bases lay between the germline ends. Germline V gives CDR1 SGHRS, CDR2 YFSETQ. CDR3 coding DNA: TGCGCCAGCAGCTTGGGGGTGTTGGAGGGCGGCTATGGCTACACCTTC. Residues: CASSLGVLEGGYGYTF.

This clone was recorded only once. The chain employs TRBV7-3 and TRBJ2-1; 8 bases align to TRBD2. V lost 1 base to trimming and J lost 4 bases; unmatched junction nucleotides: 3. The germline V gene encodes CDR1 SGHTA and CDR2 FQGTGA. CDR3 length: 15 amino acids. CDR3 sequence reads: CASSLNPSGYNEQFF. In DNA form, the CDR3 reads TGTGCCAGCAGCTTAAACCCTAGCGGGTACAATGAGCAGTTCTTC.

The rearrangement joins TRBV12-3 or TRBV12-4 to TRBJ1-4; D not certain. V dropped 2 bases and J dropped 7 bases, with 5 bases sitting between them. The CDR3 has 12 amino acids. The CDR3 DNA reads as TGTGCCAGCAGTTTACGGGGTGAAAAACTGTTTTTT. It is translated as CASSLRGEKLFF.

This clone was counted a few times. The chain carries TRBV18 and TRBJ1-2; 8 nucleotides line up with TRBD1. Germline trimming cut 5 bases from V and 14 bases from J; bases unmatched to any gene: 10. The CDR3 is 12 residues long. From germline, CDR1 is KGHSH and CDR2 LQKENI. The CDR3 region is CASSSGQGEETF. The CDR3 DNA reads as TGTGCCAGCTCAAGCGGACAGGGTGAAGAAACCTTC.

This chain links TRBV6-2 or TRBV6-3 with TRBJ2-7; 7 bases match TRBD1. The trim removed 4 bases at V and 5 bases at J, leaving 5 bases unmatched. The CDR3 loop spans 13 amino acids. CDR1 is MNHEY, CDR2 SVGEGT, per germline. CDR3 in amino acids: CASSSLTGDEQYF. CDR3 nucleotide sequence: TGTGCCAGCAGTTCCCTTACAGGGGACGAGCAGTACTTC.

The CDR3: CASSQDIGGAGSPLHF. Written as DNA, the CDR3 is TGCGCCAGCAGCCAAGATATTGGGGGAGCGGGCTCACCCCTCCACTTT. The rearrangement links TRBV4-3 to TRBJ1-6; D is possibly TRBD1 (5 bases). V shed 0 bases and J shed 10 bases, with 16 bases lying between them. Germline assignment: CDR1 LGHNA and CDR2 YSLEER. The CDR3 consists of 16 residues.

The genes are TRBV5-4 and TRBJ2-5, with D perhaps TRBD2 (7 bases). The CDR3 sequence is 16 residues long. V lost 3 bases, J lost 5 bases, and 20 bases lay in between. Germline CDR1 reads SGHNT; CDR2 reads YYREEE (reference sequence). This chain's CDR3 is CASSSQGGGGQETQYF. The CDR3 bases are TGTGCCAGCAGCTCCCAGGGAGGGGGGGGTCAGGAGACCCAGTACTTC.

This clone was seen a handful of times. The V call is TRBV5-1, the J call TRBJ1-4; TRBD1 aligns across 7 bases. The germline V gene encodes CDR1 SGHRS and CDR2 YFSETQ. The CDR3 has 15 residues. The J segment lost 0 bases and the V segment lost 3 bases, leaving 2 bases of the junction unmatched. The CDR3 nucleotides read TGCGCCAGCAGCTCCGGGACAGCAACTAATGAAAAACTGTTTTTT. It encodes CASSSGTATNEKLFF.

The rearrangement joins TRBV6-5 to TRBJ1-6; a possible D gene is TRBD1 (5 bases). With 6 bases removed from V and 8 bases from J, the gap between germline ends came to 8 bases. This CDR3 has 12 residues. From germline, CDR1 is MNHEY and CDR2 SVGAGI. CDR3 residues: CASRARDSPLHF. DNA of the CDR3: TGTGCCAGCAGAGCCAGGGATTCACCCCTCCACTTT.

This chain uses TRBV14 with TRBJ1-3; tentatively, D is TRBD1 (6 bases). The CDR3 is made up of 15 amino acids. The V gene lost 8 bases and the J gene lost 0 bases, with 14 bases spanning the gap. Germline CDR1 reads SGHDN; CDR2 reads FVKESK. The CDR3 is CASALQGFSGNTIYF. CDR3 DNA: TGTGCCAGCGCTTTACAGGGCTTCTCTGGAAACACCATATATTTT.

The rearrangement joins TRBV28 to TRBJ2-3, with TRBD2 matching 7 bases. CDR1 is MDHEN and CDR2 is SYDVKM in the germline V gene. This CDR3 is 15 amino acids long. Losses at the gene ends were 6 bases for V and 2 bases for J; bases not matched to a gene: 8. The CDR3 sequence: CASRASGFFTDTQYF. The CDR3 coding sequence is TGTGCCAGCAGGGCTAGCGGTTTCTTCACAGATACGCAGTATTTT.